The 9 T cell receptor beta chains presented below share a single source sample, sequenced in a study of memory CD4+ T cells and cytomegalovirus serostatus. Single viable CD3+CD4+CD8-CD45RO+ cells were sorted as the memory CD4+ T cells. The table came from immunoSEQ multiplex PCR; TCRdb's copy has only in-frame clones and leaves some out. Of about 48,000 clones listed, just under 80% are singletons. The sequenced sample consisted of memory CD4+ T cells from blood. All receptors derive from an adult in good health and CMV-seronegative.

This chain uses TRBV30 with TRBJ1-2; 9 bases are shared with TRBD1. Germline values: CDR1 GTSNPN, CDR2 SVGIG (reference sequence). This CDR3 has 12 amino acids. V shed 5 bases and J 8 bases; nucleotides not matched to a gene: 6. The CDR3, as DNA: TGTGCCTGGGCAGACAGGGGGTACGGCTACACCTTC. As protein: CAWADRGYGYTF.

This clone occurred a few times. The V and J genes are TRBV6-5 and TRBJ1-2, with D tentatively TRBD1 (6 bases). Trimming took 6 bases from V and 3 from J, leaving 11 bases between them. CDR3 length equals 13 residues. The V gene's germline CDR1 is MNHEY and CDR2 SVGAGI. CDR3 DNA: TGTGCCAGCAGCCGGGGGGCTGACTATGGCTACACCTTC. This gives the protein CASSRGADYGYTF.

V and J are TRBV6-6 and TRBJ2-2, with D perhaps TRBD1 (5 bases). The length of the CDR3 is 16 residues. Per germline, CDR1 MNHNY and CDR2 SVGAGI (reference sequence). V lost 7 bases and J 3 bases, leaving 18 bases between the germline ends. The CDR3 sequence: CASIENRQGYTGELFF. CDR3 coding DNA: TGTGCCAGCATCGAGAATCGGCAGGGTTACACCGGGGAGCTGTTTTTT.

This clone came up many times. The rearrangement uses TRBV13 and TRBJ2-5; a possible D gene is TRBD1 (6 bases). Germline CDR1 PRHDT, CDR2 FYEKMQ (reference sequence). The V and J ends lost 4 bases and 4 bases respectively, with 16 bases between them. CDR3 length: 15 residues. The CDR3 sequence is CASSSPPGQGETQYF. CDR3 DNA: TGTGCCAGCAGCTCCCCCCCGGGACAAGGAGAGACCCAGTACTTC.

Here the CDR3 DNA reads TGCAGCGTTGTCGGGGGCGGTAATCAGCCCCAGCATTTT. Residues: CSVVGGGNQPQHF. This sequence joins TRBV29-1 and TRBJ1-5; a weak D match, TRBD1 (6 bases). CDR1 is SQVTM and CDR2 is ANQGSEA in the germline V gene. The CDR3 covers 13 residues. V was trimmed by 4 bases and J by 4 bases, leaving 11 bases between them. The variable domain in full, completed from reference TRBV29-1 and TRBJ1-5, reads SAVISQKPSRDICQRGTSLTIQCQVDSQVTMMFWYRQQPGQSLTLIATANQGSEATYESGFVIDKFPISRPNLTFSTLTVSNMSPEDSSIYLCSVVGGGNQPQHFGDGTRLSIL.

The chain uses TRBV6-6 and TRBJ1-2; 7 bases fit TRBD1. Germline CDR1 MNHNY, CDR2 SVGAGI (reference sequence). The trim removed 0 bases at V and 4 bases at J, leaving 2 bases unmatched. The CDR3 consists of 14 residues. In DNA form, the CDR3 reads TGTGCCAGCAGTTACTCGGACAGGAGCTATGGCTACACCTTC. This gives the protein CASSYSDRSYGYTF.

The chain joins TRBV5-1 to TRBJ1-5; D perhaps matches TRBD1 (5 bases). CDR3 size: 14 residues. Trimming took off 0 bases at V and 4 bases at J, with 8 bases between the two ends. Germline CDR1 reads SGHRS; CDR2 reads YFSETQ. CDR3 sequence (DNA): TGCGCCAGCAGCTTGGGACAGTTAAATCAGCCCCAGCATTTT. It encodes CASSLGQLNQPQHF.

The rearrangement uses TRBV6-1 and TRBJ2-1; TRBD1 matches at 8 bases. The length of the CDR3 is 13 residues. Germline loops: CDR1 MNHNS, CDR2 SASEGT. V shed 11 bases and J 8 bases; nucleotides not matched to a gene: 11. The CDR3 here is CARPPGGNDEQFF. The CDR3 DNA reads TGTGCCCGCCCTCCAGGGGGCAACGATGAGCAGTTCTTC.

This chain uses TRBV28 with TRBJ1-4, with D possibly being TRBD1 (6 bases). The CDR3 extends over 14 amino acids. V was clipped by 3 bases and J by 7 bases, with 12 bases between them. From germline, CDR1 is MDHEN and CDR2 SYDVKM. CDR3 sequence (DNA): TGTGCCAGCAGTTTCGGGGACAACATTGAAAAACTGTTTTTT. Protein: CASSFGDNIEKLFF.